These 18 T cell receptor beta chains were all obtained from the same sample, sequenced in a study of blood T cell repertoires in COVID-19. Profiled with immunoSEQ multiplex PCR; TCRdb holds only in-frame clones, not every one. The table has roughly 250,000 clones, 75% to 90% seen once; the top ten hold approximately 1.9%. The sequenced sample consisted of PBMCs or T cells enriched from blood (not recorded which). Every receptor here comes from a woman aged 50 to 60 who had recovered from COVID-19.

J is TRBJ2-1 and V is TRBV3-1 (or the pseudogene TRBV3-2); D gene uncertain. This CDR3 spans 14 amino acids. Trimming took 4 bases from V and 8 from J, leaving 15 bases between them. Per germline, CDR1 LGHDT and CDR2 YNNKEL (reference sequence). This CDR3 is CASSRQLVLDEQFF. CDR3 coding DNA: TGTGCCAGCAGCCGCCAACTCGTTCTGGATGAGCAGTTCTTC.

The V gene is TRBV18, the J gene TRBJ2-7; 7 nucleotides agree with TRBD2. The V and J ends lost 3 bases and 0 bases, in that order; junction bases with no gene match: 2. CDR3 size: 14 residues. Germline CDR1 is KGHSH and CDR2 is LQKENI. Here the CDR3 reads CASSPGGSSYEQYF. CDR3 nucleotides: TGTGCCAGCTCACCCGGCGGGAGCTCCTACGAGCAGTACTTC.

The chain is built from TRBV5-1 and TRBJ2-7; TRBD1 aligns across 7 bases. The CDR3 runs to 15 residues. Looked up from germline, CDR1 is SGHRS and CDR2 is YFSETQ. J was trimmed by 1 base and V by 3 bases; bases with no gene match: 7. The CDR3 nucleotides read TGCGCCAGCAGCTATGACAGGGTCAGGTCCTACGAGCAGTACTTC. This codes for CASSYDRVRSYEQYF.

The CDR3 DNA sequence: TGTGCCAGCAGCAACCTGGACAGGGAGGACGAGCAGTACTTC. The encoded protein is CASSNLDREDEQYF. The V and J genes are TRBV4-2 and TRBJ2-7; TRBD1 matches at 8 bases. The CDR3 loop spans 14 amino acids. Germline values: CDR1 LGHNA, CDR2 YNFKEQ. The V segment lost 5 bases and the J segment 5 bases; nucleotides outside the gene matches: 8.

The rearrangement joins TRBV5-4 to TRBJ2-7; 9 bases agree with TRBD1. V lost 2 bases to trimming and J lost 2 bases; unmatched junction nucleotides: 5. Germline CDR1 and CDR2: SGHNT and YYREEE (reference sequence). This CDR3 spans 15 amino acids. The CDR3 reads CASSLTGGITYEQYF. In DNA form, the CDR3 reads TGTGCCAGCAGCTTAACAGGGGGCATAACCTACGAGCAGTACTTC.

V and J are TRBV2 and TRBJ2-7; D not certain. The CDR3 contains 15 residues. Looked up from germline, CDR1 is SNHLY and CDR2 is FYNNEI. Trimming shortened V by 1 base and J by 2 bases, and 12 bases separated the two germline ends. The CDR3 sequence is CASSEEANRAYEQYF. The CDR3 DNA sequence: TGTGCCAGCAGTGAAGAGGCAAACAGAGCCTACGAGCAGTACTTC.

The chain is built from TRBV10-3 and TRBJ2-7; the D gene is possibly TRBD2 (6 bases). Germline values: CDR1 ENHRY, CDR2 SYGVKD. The CDR3 totals 11 residues. V lost 0 bases, J lost 12 bases, and 9 bases lay in between. The CDR3 nucleotides are TGTGCCATCAGTGAGTCTGGGGGGTGGTACTTC. Its protein is CAISESGGWYF.

This chain joins TRBV4-1 and TRBJ2-1; 9 nucleotides match TRBD1. Losses at the gene ends were 6 bases for V and 7 bases for J; bases not matched to a gene: 4. The CDR3 has 13 amino acids. Germline CDR1 is MGHRA and CDR2 is YSYEKL. The CDR3 DNA reads TGCGCCAGCAGAGACAGGGGGGTAAATGAGCAGTTCTTC. It encodes CASRDRGVNEQFF.

The chain joins TRBV5-1 to TRBJ2-3, with 9 bases identical to TRBD1. In germline, CDR1 is SGHRS, CDR2 YFSETQ. The CDR3 runs to 15 residues. V lost 2 bases to trimming and J lost 2 bases; unmatched junction nucleotides: 3. The CDR3 nucleotides are TGCGCCAGCAGCTTCGGACAGGGGTCCACAGATACGCAGTATTTT. It is translated as CASSFGQGSTDTQYF.

This clone was seen only a few times. This rearrangement joins TRBV5-4 to TRBJ2-7, with 9 positions matching TRBD2. Germline values: CDR1 SGHNT, CDR2 YYREEE (reference sequence). The CDR3 loop spans 19 amino acids. V shed 4 bases and J 5 bases; nucleotides not matched to a gene: 22. The CDR3 nucleotides are TGTGCCAGCAGCCCAGCAAGAACTAGCGGGTCCCCCCGGTCCCACGAGCAGTACTTC. Amino acids: CASSPARTSGSPRSHEQYF. The full variable domain, completed using reference TRBV5-4 and TRBJ2-7, is ETGVTQSPTHLIKTRGQQVTLRCSSQSGHNTVSWYQQALGQGPQFIFQYYREEENGRGNFPPRFSGLQFPNYSSELNVNALELDDSALYLCASSPARTSGSPRSHEQYFGPGTRLTVT.

This clone was seen once. V is TRBV7-9 and J is TRBJ1-2, with unresolved D. The CDR3 loop spans 16 amino acids. CDR1 and CDR2 (germline): SEHNR, FQNEAQ (reference sequence). Trimming removed 0 bases from V and 1 base from J, with 12 bases in between. This CDR3 is CASSLAYRRDNYGYTF. The CDR3 bases are TGTGCCAGCAGCTTAGCTTATCGGCGGGATAACTATGGCTACACCTTC.

This clone was seen more than once but under ten times. The rearrangement links TRBV28 to TRBJ1-1; TRBD1 matches 8 bases. V dropped 6 bases and J dropped 1; count of bases not matched to a gene: 1. Germline CDR1 reads MDHEN; CDR2 reads SYDVKM. The CDR3 spans 13 residues. The CDR3 region is CASRGTGNTEAFF. The CDR3 DNA sequence: TGTGCCAGCAGGGGGACAGGGAACACTGAAGCTTTCTTT.

This CDR3 is CASSISGGGNTIYF. Written as DNA, the CDR3 is TGTGCCAGCAGTATTTCAGGTGGTGGAAACACCATATATTTT. This chain connects TRBV7-2 to TRBJ1-3; D not resolved. The ends were cut back, 6 bases at V and 3 bases at J, with 12 bases in the middle. This CDR3 region has 14 residues. CDR1 is SGHTA, CDR2 FQGNSA, per germline.

The gene calls are TRBV4-1 and TRBJ1-3; D is unresolved. Germline values: CDR1 MGHRA, CDR2 YSYEKL. The CDR3 runs to 14 residues. The V end was cut by 0 bases, the J end by 4 bases, with 7 bases between. CDR3: CASSQDTVGNTIYF. The CDR3 DNA follows: TGCGCCAGCAGCCAAGATACAGTAGGAAACACCATATATTTT.

The CDR3 nucleotides are TGCGCCGTACGGGACTTCTCACGCGAGCAGTACTTC. It specifies CAVRDFSREQYF. The chain is built from TRBV10-2 and TRBJ2-7, with a weak D call TRBD2 (6 bases). This CDR3 has 12 amino acids. Trimming shortened V by 11 bases and J by 6 bases, and 17 bases separated the two germline ends. Germline V lookup: CDR1 WSHSY, CDR2 SAAADI.

The rearrangement joins TRBV24-1 to TRBJ1-5; D gene unclear. Germline V gene lookup returns CDR1 KGHDR and CDR2 SFDVKD. The CDR3 runs 13 residues. V was trimmed by 2 bases and J by 4 bases, leaving 5 bases between them. Written as DNA, the CDR3 is TGTGCCACCAGTGATTCCACTAATCAGCCCCAGCATTTT. Protein sequence: CATSDSTNQPQHF.

This clone was seen only a few times. The gene calls are TRBV13 and TRBJ2-7, with D tentatively TRBD2 (5 bases). V was cut by 2 bases and J by 7 bases, with 12 bases left in between. The CDR3 covers 13 residues. Germline values: CDR1 PRHDT, CDR2 FYEKMQ (reference sequence). CDR3 sequence: CASSLSVEREQYF. DNA for the CDR3: TGTGCCAGCAGCTTATCAGTGGAGCGGGAGCAGTACTTC.

The rearrangement joins TRBV11-2 to TRBJ2-2; D may be TRBD2 (5 bases). The V gene's germline CDR1 is SGHAT and CDR2 FQNNGV. Between the trimmed V and J ends, which lost 1 base and 1 base, there was a span of 10 bases. The CDR3 is 16 amino acids. The CDR3 DNA follows: TGTGCCAGCAGCTTAGTGGACGGGAAGAACACCGGGGAGCTGTTTTTT. This codes for CASSLVDGKNTGELFF.